The source of this T cell receptor beta chain is a study of shared clonotypes between healthy human individuals. Across the whole study: The donor group consisted of a couple of women and a few men, aged 18 to 49. CD4 naive cells filled three plates per donor, CD4 memory three, CD8 naive two and CD8 memory one. General study findings and limits: A few donors had roughly 5.2% of their naive CD4 clonotypes in common.

With respect to this clone: The antigen remains undetermined.

Using immunoSEQ multiplex PCR, the repertoire was profiled, and TCRdb retains in-frame clones only, with some absent. The profile shows some 2.1 million clones, approximately 95% of them singletons. V was clipped by 0 bases and J by 1 base; unmatched bases: 2. CDR1 and CDR2 from the germline V gene are SGDLS and YYNGEE. The CDR3 spans 15 residues. It was into CD45RA+ naive and CD45RA-negative memory subsets that the CD4+ cells were split. The sample consisted of naive CD4+ T cells sorted from blood. Subset indicated: CD45RA+ positively selected. V is TRBV9 and J is TRBJ1-1; TRBD1 agrees at 8 bases. The source is a young man in good health. CDR3 sequence reads: CASSVVQGANTEAFF. DNA of the CDR3: TGTGCCAGCAGCGTAGTCCAGGGGGCGAACACTGAAGCTTTCTTT. The entire variable domain, with the rest obtained from reference TRBV9 and TRBJ1-1, is as follows: DSGVTQTPKHLITATGQRVTLRCSPRSGDLSVYWYQQSLDQGLQFLIQYYNGEERAKGNILERFSAQQFPDLHSELNLSSLELGDSALYFCASSVVQGANTEAFFGQGTRLTVV.